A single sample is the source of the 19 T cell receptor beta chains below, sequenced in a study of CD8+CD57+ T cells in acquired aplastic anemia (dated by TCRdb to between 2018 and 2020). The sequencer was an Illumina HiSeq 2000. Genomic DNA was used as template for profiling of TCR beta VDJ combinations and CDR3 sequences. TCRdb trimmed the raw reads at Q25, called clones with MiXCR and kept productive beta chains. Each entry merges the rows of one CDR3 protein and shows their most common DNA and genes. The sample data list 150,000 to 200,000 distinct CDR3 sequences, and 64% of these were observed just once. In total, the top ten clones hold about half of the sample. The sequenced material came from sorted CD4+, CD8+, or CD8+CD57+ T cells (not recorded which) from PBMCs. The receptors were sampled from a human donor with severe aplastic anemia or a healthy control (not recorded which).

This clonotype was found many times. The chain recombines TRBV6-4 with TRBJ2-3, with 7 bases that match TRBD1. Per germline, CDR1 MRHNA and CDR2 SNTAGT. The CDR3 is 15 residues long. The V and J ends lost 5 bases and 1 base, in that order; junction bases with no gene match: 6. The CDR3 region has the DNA TGTGCCAGCAGTCCAAGGGGGCAGGGCACAGATACGCAGTATTTT. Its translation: CASSPRGQGTDTQYF.

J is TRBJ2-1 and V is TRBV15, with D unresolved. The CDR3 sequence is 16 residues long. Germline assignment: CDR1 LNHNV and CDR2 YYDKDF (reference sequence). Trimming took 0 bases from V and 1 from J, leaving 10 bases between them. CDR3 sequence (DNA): TGTGCCACCAGCAGAGATCGGCCGACTTCCTACAATGAGCAGTTCTTC. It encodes CATSRDRPTSYNEQFF.

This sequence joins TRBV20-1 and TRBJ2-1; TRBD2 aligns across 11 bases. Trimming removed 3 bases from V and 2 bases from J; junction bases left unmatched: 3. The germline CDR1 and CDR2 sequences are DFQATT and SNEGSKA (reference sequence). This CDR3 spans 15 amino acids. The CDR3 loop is CSARLAGGPYNEQFF. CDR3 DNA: TGCAGTGCTAGGTTAGCGGGAGGGCCCTACAATGAGCAGTTCTTC.

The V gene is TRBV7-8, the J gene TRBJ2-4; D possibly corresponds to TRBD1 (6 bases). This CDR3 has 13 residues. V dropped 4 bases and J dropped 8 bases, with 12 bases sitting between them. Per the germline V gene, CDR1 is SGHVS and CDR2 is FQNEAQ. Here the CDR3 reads CASSYYREDIQYF. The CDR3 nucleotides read TGTGCCAGCAGCTACTACAGGGAAGACATTCAGTACTTC.

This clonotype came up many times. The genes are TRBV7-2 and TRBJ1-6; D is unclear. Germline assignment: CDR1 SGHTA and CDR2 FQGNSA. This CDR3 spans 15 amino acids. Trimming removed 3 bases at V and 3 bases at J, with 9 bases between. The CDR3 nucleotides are TGTGCCAGCAGCTTCAGGCAAATCTATAATTCACCCCTCCACTTT. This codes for CASSFRQIYNSPLHF.

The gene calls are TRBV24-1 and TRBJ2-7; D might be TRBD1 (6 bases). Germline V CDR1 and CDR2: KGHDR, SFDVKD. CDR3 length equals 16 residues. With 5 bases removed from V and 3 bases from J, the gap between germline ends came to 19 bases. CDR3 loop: CATSAPSETGFYEQYF. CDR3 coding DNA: TGTGCCACCAGTGCCCCTTCTGAGACAGGCTTCTACGAGCAGTACTTC.

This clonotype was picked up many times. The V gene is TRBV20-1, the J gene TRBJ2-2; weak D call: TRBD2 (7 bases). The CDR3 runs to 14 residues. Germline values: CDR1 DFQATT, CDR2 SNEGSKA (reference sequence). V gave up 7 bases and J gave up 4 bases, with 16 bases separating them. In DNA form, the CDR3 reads TGCAGTGGGAGTACGGGGGGCGGCACCGGGGAGCTGTTTTTT. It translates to CSGSTGGGTGELFF.

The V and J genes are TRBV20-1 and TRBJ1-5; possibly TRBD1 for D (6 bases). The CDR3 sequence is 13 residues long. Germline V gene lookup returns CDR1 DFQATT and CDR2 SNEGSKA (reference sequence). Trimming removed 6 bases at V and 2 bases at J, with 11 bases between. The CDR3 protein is CSAQGPRNQPQHF. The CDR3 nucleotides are TGCAGTGCCCAGGGGCCGCGCAATCAGCCCCAGCATTTT.

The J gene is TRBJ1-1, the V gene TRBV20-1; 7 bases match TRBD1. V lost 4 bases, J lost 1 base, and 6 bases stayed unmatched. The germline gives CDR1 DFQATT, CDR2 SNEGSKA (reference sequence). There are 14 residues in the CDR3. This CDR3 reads CSATGTVWNTEAFF. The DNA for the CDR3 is TGCAGTGCTACCGGGACAGTCTGGAACACTGAAGCTTTCTTT.

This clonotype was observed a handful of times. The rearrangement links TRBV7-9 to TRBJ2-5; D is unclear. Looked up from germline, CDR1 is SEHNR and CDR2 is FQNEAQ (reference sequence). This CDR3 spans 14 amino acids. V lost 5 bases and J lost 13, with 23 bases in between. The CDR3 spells CASSIPLDSEFPYF. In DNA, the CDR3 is TGTGCCAGCAGCATCCCCCTCGACTCCGAGTTTCCGTACTTC.

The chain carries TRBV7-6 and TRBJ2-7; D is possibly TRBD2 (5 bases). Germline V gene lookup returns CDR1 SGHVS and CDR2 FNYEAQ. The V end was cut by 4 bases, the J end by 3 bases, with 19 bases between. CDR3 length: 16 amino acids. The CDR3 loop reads CASSSGRLNRDYEQYF. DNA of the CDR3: TGTGCCAGCAGCTCCGGACGCCTAAATCGGGACTACGAGCAGTACTTC.

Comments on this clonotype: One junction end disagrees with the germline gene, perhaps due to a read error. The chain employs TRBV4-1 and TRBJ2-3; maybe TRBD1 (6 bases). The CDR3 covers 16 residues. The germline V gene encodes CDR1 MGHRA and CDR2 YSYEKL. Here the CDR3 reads CASSQEPGASTDTRYF. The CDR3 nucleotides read TGCGCCAGCAGCCAAGAGCCAGGGGCTAGCACAGATACGCGGTATTTT.

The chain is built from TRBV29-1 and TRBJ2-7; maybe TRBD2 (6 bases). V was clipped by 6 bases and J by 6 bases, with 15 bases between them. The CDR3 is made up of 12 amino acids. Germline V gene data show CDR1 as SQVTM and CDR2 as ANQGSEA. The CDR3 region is CSVETGVSEQYF. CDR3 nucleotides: TGCAGCGTGGAGACGGGGGTAAGCGAGCAGTACTTC.

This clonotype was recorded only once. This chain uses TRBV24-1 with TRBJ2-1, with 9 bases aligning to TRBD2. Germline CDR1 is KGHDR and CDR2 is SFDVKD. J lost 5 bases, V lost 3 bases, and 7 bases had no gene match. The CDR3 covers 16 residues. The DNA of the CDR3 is TGTGCCACCAGTGATCGGGCGGGAGGGCCTAACAATGAGCAGTTCTTC. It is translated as CATSDRAGGPNNEQFF.

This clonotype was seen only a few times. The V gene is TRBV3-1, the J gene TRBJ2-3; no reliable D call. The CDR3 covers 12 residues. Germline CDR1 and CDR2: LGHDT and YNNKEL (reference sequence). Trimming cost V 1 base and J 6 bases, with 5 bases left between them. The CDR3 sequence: CASSQVGDTQYF. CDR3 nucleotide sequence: TGTGCCAGCAGCCAAGTAGGGGATACGCAGTATTTT.

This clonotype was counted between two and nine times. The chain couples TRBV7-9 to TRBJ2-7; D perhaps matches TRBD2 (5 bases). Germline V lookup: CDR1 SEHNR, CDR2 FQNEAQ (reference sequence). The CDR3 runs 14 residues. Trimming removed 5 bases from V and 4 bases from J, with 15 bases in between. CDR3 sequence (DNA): TGTGCCAGCAGCGACCCAGCTAGCCCGTACGAGCAGTACTTC. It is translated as CASSDPASPYEQYF.

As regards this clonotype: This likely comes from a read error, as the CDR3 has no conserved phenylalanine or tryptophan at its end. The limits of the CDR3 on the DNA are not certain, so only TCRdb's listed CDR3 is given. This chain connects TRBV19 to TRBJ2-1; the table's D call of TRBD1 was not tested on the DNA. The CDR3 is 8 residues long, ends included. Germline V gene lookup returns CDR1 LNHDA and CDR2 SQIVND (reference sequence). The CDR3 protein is CASSTPPP.

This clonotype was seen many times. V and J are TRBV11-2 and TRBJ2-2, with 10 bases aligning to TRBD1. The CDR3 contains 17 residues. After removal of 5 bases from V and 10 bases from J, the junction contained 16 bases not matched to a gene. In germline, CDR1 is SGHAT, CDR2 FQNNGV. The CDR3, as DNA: TGTGCCAGCAGCACTACGCCGGGACAGGGGCTTTTTGAGGAGCTGTTTTTT. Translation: CASSTTPGQGLFEELFF.

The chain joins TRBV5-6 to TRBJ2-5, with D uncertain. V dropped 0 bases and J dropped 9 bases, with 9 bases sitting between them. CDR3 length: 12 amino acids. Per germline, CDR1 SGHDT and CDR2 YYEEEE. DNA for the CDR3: TGTGCCAGCAGCTTGGTACGGCAGCCCCAGTACTTC. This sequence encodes CASSLVRQPQYF.